Below, one TCR beta chain is given with its context. TCRdb itself ran the RT-PCR reads through MiXCR, one entry per CDR3 protein. The data show hundreds of thousands of distinct CDR3 sequences, 14% seen once. The ends were cut back, 4 bases at V and 4 bases at J, with 17 bases in the middle. This CDR3 spans 16 amino acids. Germline V gene lookup returns CDR1 SGHRS and CDR2 YFSETQ. Sequenced material: memory CD4+ T cells from blood. V usage is TRBV5-1 and J usage is TRBJ1-4; tentatively, D is TRBD1 (6 bases). The source is a female donor in good health, serving as a healthy control. The CDR3 region has the DNA TGCGCCAGCAGCCCCGTGGGGGCGTCGGATAATGAAAAACTGTTTTTT. Encoded protein: CASSPVGASDNEKLFF.